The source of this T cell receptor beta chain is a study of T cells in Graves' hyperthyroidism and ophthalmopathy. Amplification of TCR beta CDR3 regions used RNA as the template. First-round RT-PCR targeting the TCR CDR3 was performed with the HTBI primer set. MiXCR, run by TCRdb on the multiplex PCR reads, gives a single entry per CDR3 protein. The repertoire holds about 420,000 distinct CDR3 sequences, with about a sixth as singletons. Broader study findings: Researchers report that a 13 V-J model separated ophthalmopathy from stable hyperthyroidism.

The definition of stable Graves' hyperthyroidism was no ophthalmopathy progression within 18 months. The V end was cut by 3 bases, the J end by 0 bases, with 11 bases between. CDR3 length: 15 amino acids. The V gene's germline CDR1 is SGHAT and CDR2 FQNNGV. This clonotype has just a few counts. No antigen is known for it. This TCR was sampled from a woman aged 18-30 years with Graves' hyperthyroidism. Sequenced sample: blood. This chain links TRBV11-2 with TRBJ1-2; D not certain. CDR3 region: CASSFRADSNYGYTF. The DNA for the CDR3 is TGTGCCAGCAGCTTTAGGGCAGACTCTAACTATGGCTACACCTTC.